The rows below give T cell receptor beta chains drawn from one sample of a study of beta chain features in type 1 diabetes. Measured with immunoSEQ multiplex PCR; TCRdb has only the in-frame clones, and not every one. The profile covers over 150,000 clones, with over 7.5% appearing a single time and approximately 0.65% taken by the ten largest. The material sequenced was central memory CD4+ T cells from blood. The source is a man younger than 30 in good health. CDR3s include the opening cysteine and the closing phenylalanine or tryptophan. D genes are given only for firm matches. Rows give clone size only sometimes, using once, few, many, or a class for an expanded clone.

v_call: TRBV7-2
j_call: TRBJ2-1
clone_size: few
d_call: -
cdr3_aa: CASSPPLGQQFF
cdr3_nt: TGTGCCAGCAGCCCCCCTCTTGGCCAGCAGTTCTTC

v_call: TRBV18
j_call: TRBJ1-2
clone_size: -
d_call: TRBD1
cdr3_aa: CASSPLQGRGYGYTF
cdr3_nt: TGTGCCAGCTCACCACTACAGGGGAGAGGCTATGGCTACACCTTC

v_call: TRBV10-3
j_call: TRBJ2-6
clone_size: -
d_call: TRBD1
cdr3_aa: CAIRLQGAGANVLTF
cdr3_nt: TGTGCCATCAGACTACAGGGGGCCGGGGCCAACGTCCTGACTTTC

v_call: TRBV7-2
j_call: TRBJ2-2
clone_size: -
d_call: -
cdr3_aa: CASSSSNTGELFF
cdr3_nt: TGTGCCAGCAGCTCCTCGAACACCGGGGAGCTGTTTTTT

v_call: TRBV19
j_call: TRBJ1-2
clone_size: few
d_call: TRBD1
cdr3_aa: CASHGGQGRNYGYTF
cdr3_nt: TGTGCCAGCCATGGGGGACAGGGAAGAAACTATGGCTACACCTTC

v_call: TRBV5-1
j_call: TRBJ2-3
clone_size: few
d_call: -
cdr3_aa: CASSFSGYTDTQYF
cdr3_nt: TGCGCCAGCAGCTTCAGCGGTTACACAGATACGCAGTATTTT

v_call: TRBV9
j_call: TRBJ2-1
clone_size: -
d_call: TRBD2
cdr3_aa: CASSTSALAGVNEQFF
cdr3_nt: TGTGCCAGCAGCACTAGTGCACTAGCGGGAGTCAATGAGCAGTTCTTC

v_call: TRBV5-6
j_call: TRBJ2-2
clone_size: -
d_call: -
cdr3_aa: CASSFQRALTGELFF
cdr3_nt: TGTGCCAGCAGCTTCCAGCGGGCCCTGACCGGGGAGCTGTTTTTT

v_call: TRBV5-4
j_call: TRBJ2-7
clone_size: few
d_call: -
cdr3_aa: CASSFGGHEQYF
cdr3_nt: TGTGCCAGCAGCTTCGGGGGTCACGAGCAGTACTTC

v_call: TRBV5-1
j_call: TRBJ2-2
clone_size: few
d_call: -
cdr3_aa: CASSLGQTNTGELFF
cdr3_nt: TGCGCCAGCAGCTTGGGACAGACAAACACCGGGGAGCTGTTTTTT

v_call: TRBV18
j_call: TRBJ2-2
clone_size: few
d_call: TRBD2
cdr3_aa: CASSRTSGGSNTGELFF
cdr3_nt: TGTGCCAGCTCCAGGACTAGCGGGGGATCCAACACCGGGGAGCTGTTTTTT

v_call: TRBV28
j_call: TRBJ1-2
clone_size: -
d_call: TRBD1
cdr3_aa: CASSSHGQGTPHYTF
cdr3_nt: TGTGCCAGCAGTTCCCACGGACAGGGAACCCCCCACTACACCTTC

v_call: TRBV7-2
j_call: TRBJ2-1
clone_size: few
d_call: TRBD2
cdr3_aa: CASSLDRLAGVGEQFF
cdr3_nt: TGTGCCAGCAGCTTAGATCGGCTAGCGGGAGTAGGTGAGCAGTTCTTC

v_call: TRBV28
j_call: TRBJ1-2
clone_size: -
d_call: -
cdr3_aa: CASSFPVAANYGYTF
cdr3_nt: TGTGCCAGCAGTTTCCCCGTTGCAGCTAACTATGGCTACACCTTC

v_call: TRBV28
j_call: TRBJ1-5
clone_size: many
d_call: TRBD1
cdr3_aa: CASSWLGTGSNQPQHF
cdr3_nt: TGTGCCAGCAGTTGGCTCGGGACAGGTAGCAATCAGCCCCAGCATTTT

v_call: TRBV9
j_call: TRBJ2-2
clone_size: few
d_call: TRBD2
cdr3_aa: CASGDGISGLDVSNTGELFF
cdr3_nt: TGTGCCAGCGGCGATGGCATTAGCGGACTAGATGTCTCGAACACCGGGGAGCTGTTTTTT

v_call: TRBV28
j_call: TRBJ1-2
clone_size: -
d_call: TRBD1
cdr3_aa: CASSRQGGGYTF
cdr3_nt: TGTGCCAGCAGTCGACAGGGTGGTGGCTACACCTTC

v_call: TRBV19
j_call: TRBJ2-5
clone_size: -
d_call: TRBD2
cdr3_aa: CASSMGLAAGETQYF
cdr3_nt: TGTGCCAGTAGTATGGGACTAGCGGCTGGGGAGACCCAGTACTTC

v_call: TRBV30
j_call: TRBJ1-1
clone_size: -
d_call: -
cdr3_aa: CAWDLSNTEAFF
cdr3_nt: TGTGCCTGGGATCTATCGAACACTGAAGCTTTCTTT

v_call: TRBV5-6
j_call: TRBJ1-1
clone_size: -
d_call: TRBD1
cdr3_aa: CASSLDRGWGTEAFF
cdr3_nt: TGTGCCAGCAGCCTCGACAGGGGTTGGGGCACTGAAGCTTTCTTT

v_call: TRBV6-1
j_call: TRBJ2-1
clone_size: many
d_call: -
cdr3_aa: CASSEYRQGVIDEQFF
cdr3_nt: TGTGCCAGCAGTGAATATCGGCAGGGTGTGATTGATGAGCAGTTCTTC

v_call: TRBV6-6
j_call: TRBJ1-5
clone_size: -
d_call: TRBD1
cdr3_aa: CASSQNRGHNQPQHF
cdr3_nt: TGTGCCAGCAGCCAGAACAGGGGGCACAATCAGCCCCAGCATTTT

v_call: TRBV18
j_call: TRBJ2-3
clone_size: -
d_call: TRBD1
cdr3_aa: CASSQTTGQGISDTQYF
cdr3_nt: TGTGCCAGCTCACAAACAACGGGACAGGGAATTTCAGATACGCAGTATTTT

v_call: TRBV29-1
j_call: TRBJ1-5
clone_size: few
d_call: -
cdr3_aa: CSARLDRDQPQHF
cdr3_nt: TGCAGCGCCAGACTCGACAGAGACCAGCCCCAGCATTTT

v_call: TRBV2
j_call: TRBJ1-5
clone_size: -
d_call: TRBD1
cdr3_aa: CASSAGQGGQPQHF
cdr3_nt: TGTGCCAGCAGTGCCGGACAGGGCGGTCAGCCCCAGCATTTT

v_call: TRBV19
j_call: TRBJ2-4
clone_size: -
d_call: TRBD2
cdr3_aa: CASSTLAGGLAKNIQYF
cdr3_nt: TGTGCCAGTAGTACACTAGCGGGAGGTCTAGCCAAAAACATTCAGTACTTC

v_call: TRBV11-2
j_call: TRBJ2-1
clone_size: -
d_call: TRBD1
cdr3_aa: CASSLVQGAKDEQFF
cdr3_nt: TGTGCCAGCAGCTTAGTCCAGGGGGCGAAGGATGAGCAGTTCTTC

v_call: TRBV28
j_call: TRBJ1-5
clone_size: few
d_call: -
cdr3_aa: CASSGGPTASSNQPQHF
cdr3_nt: TGTGCCAGCAGCGGCGGGCCAACCGCTTCGAGCAATCAGCCCCAGCATTTT

v_call: TRBV7-2
j_call: TRBJ1-2
clone_size: -
d_call: -
cdr3_aa: CASSLEQYYGYTF
cdr3_nt: TGTGCCAGCAGCTTAGAACAGTACTATGGCTACACCTTC

v_call: TRBV10-3
j_call: TRBJ1-5
clone_size: -
d_call: -
cdr3_aa: CAISVAIGRGPIRNQPQHF
cdr3_nt: TGTGCCATCAGTGTAGCAATAGGGAGGGGCCCAATACGTAATCAGCCCCAGCATTTT

v_call: TRBV7-8
j_call: TRBJ2-7
clone_size: -
d_call: TRBD1
cdr3_aa: CASSLATGPLGFFEQYF
cdr3_nt: TGTGCCAGCAGCTTAGCGACAGGGCCACTCGGGTTCTTCGAGCAGTACTTC

v_call: TRBV29-1
j_call: TRBJ1-1
clone_size: many
d_call: TRBD1
cdr3_aa: CSVGQGNTEAFF
cdr3_nt: TGCAGCGTAGGACAGGGGAACACTGAAGCTTTCTTT

v_call: TRBV28
j_call: TRBJ1-5
clone_size: few
d_call: -
cdr3_aa: CASSRTSGSNQPQHF
cdr3_nt: TGTGCCAGCAGTAGGACTAGTGGAAGCAATCAGCCCCAGCATTTT

v_call: TRBV2
j_call: TRBJ1-2
clone_size: -
d_call: -
cdr3_aa: CASSESGTDGYTF
cdr3_nt: TGTGCCAGCAGTGAATCGGGTACGGATGGCTACACCTTC

v_call: TRBV15
j_call: TRBJ2-7
clone_size: -
d_call: TRBD2
cdr3_aa: CATSRGVRGGSPYEQYF
cdr3_nt: TGTGCCACCAGCAGAGGGGTCCGCGGCGGGAGTCCCTACGAGCAGTACTTC

v_call: TRBV7-9
j_call: TRBJ1-1
clone_size: few
d_call: -
cdr3_aa: CASSLDQNTEAFF
cdr3_nt: TGTGCCAGCAGCTTAGATCAGAACACTGAAGCTTTCTTT

v_call: TRBV28
j_call: TRBJ1-1
clone_size: -
d_call: TRBD1
cdr3_aa: CASQTGQKNTEAFF
cdr3_nt: TGTGCCAGCCAAACGGGACAGAAGAACACTGAAGCTTTCTTT

v_call: TRBV5-1
j_call: TRBJ2-7
clone_size: few
d_call: TRBD1
cdr3_aa: CASRTTGGGPYEQYF
cdr3_nt: TGCGCCAGCAGAACTACAGGGGGTGGACCATACGAGCAGTACTTC

v_call: TRBV4-3
j_call: TRBJ2-3
clone_size: few
d_call: TRBD1
cdr3_aa: CASSLGQGADTQYF
cdr3_nt: TGCGCCAGCAGCCTCGGACAGGGGGCAGATACGCAGTATTTT

v_call: TRBV7-9
j_call: TRBJ1-2
clone_size: few
d_call: -
cdr3_aa: CASSLYRAKDGYTF
cdr3_nt: TGTGCCAGCAGCCTATACAGGGCAAAGGATGGCTACACCTTC

v_call: TRBV11-3
j_call: TRBJ2-1
clone_size: -
d_call: -
cdr3_aa: CASSSKQDNEQFF
cdr3_nt: TGTGCCAGCAGCTCTAAACAGGACAATGAGCAGTTCTTC

v_call: TRBV2
j_call: TRBJ2-2
clone_size: -
d_call: TRBD1
cdr3_aa: CASGGQGYTGELFF
cdr3_nt: TGTGCCAGCGGCGGACAGGGGTACACCGGGGAGCTGTTTTTT

v_call: TRBV4-2
j_call: TRBJ2-1
clone_size: many
d_call: -
cdr3_aa: CASSPNRVEQFF
cdr3_nt: TGTGCCAGCAGCCCCAACAGGGTTGAGCAGTTCTTC

v_call: TRBV5-1
j_call: TRBJ2-3
clone_size: few
d_call: -
cdr3_aa: CASSAVSGIPTDTQYF
cdr3_nt: TGCGCCAGCAGCGCCGTTAGCGGAATTCCCACAGATACGCAGTATTTT

v_call: TRBV5-1
j_call: TRBJ2-2
clone_size: few
d_call: -
cdr3_aa: CASSLGAGDTGELFF
cdr3_nt: TGCGCCAGCAGCTTGGGGGCAGGGGACACCGGGGAGCTGTTTTTT

v_call: TRBV9
j_call: TRBJ2-5
clone_size: many
d_call: TRBD1
cdr3_aa: CASSVTPRTGQETQYF
cdr3_nt: TGTGCCAGCAGTGTAACACCGAGGACAGGGCAAGAGACCCAGTACTTC

v_call: TRBV18
j_call: TRBJ2-1
clone_size: few
d_call: TRBD2
cdr3_aa: CASSPQSGTSGYNEQFF
cdr3_nt: TGTGCCAGCTCACCCCAATCCGGGACTAGCGGGTACAATGAGCAGTTCTTC

v_call: TRBV28
j_call: TRBJ2-5
clone_size: few
d_call: TRBD2
cdr3_aa: CASSSGLAGGLKTQYF
cdr3_nt: TGTGCCAGCAGTTCGGGACTAGCGGGAGGATTAAAGACCCAGTACTTC